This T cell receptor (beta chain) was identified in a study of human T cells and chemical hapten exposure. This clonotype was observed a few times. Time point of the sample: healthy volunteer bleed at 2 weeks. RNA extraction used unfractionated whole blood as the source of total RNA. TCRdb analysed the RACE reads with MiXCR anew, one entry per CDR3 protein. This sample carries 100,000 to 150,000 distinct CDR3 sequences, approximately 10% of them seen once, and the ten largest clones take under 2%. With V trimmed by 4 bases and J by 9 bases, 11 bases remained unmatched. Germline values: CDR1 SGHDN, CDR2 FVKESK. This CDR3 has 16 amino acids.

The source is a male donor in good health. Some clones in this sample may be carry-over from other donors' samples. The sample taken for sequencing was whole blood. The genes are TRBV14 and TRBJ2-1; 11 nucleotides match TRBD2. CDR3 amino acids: CASSPRSGGALLEQFF. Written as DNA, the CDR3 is TGTGCCAGCAGCCCTCGTAGCGGGGGGGCCCTTCTTGAGCAGTTCTTC.